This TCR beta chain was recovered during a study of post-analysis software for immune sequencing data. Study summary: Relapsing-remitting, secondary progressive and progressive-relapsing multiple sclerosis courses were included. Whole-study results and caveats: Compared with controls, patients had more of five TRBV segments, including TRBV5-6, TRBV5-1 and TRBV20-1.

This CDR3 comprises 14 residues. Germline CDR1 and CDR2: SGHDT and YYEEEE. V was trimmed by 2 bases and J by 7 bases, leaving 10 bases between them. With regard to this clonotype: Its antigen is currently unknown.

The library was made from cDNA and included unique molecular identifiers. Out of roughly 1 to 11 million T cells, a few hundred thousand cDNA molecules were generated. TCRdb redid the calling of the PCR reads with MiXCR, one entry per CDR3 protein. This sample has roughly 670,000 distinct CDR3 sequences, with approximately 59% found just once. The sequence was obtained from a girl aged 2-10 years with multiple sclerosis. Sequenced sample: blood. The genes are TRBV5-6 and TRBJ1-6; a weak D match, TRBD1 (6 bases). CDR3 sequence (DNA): TGTGCCAGCAGCTTCGGGCAGGGGAATTCACCCCTCCACTTT. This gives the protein CASSFGQGNSPLHF.